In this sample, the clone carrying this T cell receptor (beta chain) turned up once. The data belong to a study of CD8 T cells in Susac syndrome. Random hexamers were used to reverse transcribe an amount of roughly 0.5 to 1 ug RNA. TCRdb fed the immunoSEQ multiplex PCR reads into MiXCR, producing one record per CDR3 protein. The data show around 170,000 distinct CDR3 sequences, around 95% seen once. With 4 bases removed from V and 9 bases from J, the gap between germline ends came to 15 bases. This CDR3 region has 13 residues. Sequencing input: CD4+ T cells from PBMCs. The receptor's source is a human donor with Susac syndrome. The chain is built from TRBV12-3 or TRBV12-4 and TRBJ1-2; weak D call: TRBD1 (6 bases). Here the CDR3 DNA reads TGTGCCAGCAGTTGGGGGCAGGGGAATAGCTACACCTTC. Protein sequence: CASSWGQGNSYTF.